This T cell receptor (beta chain) was profiled in a study of cytomegalovirus exposure and HLA in healthy donors. General study results and limits: In vitro confirmation showed three CMV-associated chains to be CMV antigen specific. Cytomegalovirus status was reportedly diagnosed by the classifier with high sensitivity and specificity. Cytomegalovirus association was assigned to about 150 TCR beta chains.

Data came from immunoSEQ multiplex PCR; TCRdb stores just in-frame clones and leaves some out. This sample yields about 56,000 clones, of which roughly 93% are seen a single time; over 1.5% belongs to the top ten. This CDR3 spans 16 amino acids. Trimming removed 7 bases at V and 4 bases at J, with 22 bases between. Germline assignment: CDR1 LGHNT and CDR2 FRNRAP. Comment on this clone: What it binds is unknown.

This chain links TRBV12-5 with TRBJ1-1, with D perhaps matching TRBD1 (6 bases). Sequencing used PBMCs. The TCR originated in a woman aged 18-29 years in good health and CMV-seropositive. For the CDR3, the DNA is TGTGCTAGTGCCACCAGCGGAACAGGGTTAGGCACTGAAGCTTTCTTT. It specifies CASATSGTGLGTEAFF.